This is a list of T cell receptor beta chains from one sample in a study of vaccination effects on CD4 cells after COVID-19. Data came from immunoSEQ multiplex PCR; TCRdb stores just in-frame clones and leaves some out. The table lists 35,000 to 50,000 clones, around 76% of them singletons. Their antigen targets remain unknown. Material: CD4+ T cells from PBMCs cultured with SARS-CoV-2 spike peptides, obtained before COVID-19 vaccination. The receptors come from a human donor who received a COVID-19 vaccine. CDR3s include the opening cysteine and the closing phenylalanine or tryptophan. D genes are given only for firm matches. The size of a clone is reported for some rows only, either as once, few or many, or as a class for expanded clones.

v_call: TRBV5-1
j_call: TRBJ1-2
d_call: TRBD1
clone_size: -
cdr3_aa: CASSSGQGQVGYGYTF
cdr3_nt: TGCGCCAGCAGCAGTGGACAGGGCCAAGTTGGCTATGGCTACACCTTC

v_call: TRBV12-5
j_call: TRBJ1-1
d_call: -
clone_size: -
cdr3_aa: CASGLSKVGPTEAFF
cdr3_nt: TGTGCTAGTGGTTTGTCAAAGGTGGGGCCCACTGAAGCTTTCTTT

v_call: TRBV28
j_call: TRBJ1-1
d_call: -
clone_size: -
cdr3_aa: CASSFLDGEAFF
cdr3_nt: TGTGCCAGCAGTTTCTTGGACGGTGAAGCTTTCTTT

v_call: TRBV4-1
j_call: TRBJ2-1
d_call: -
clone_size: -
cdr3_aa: CASSPDNDTPYNEQFF
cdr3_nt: TGCGCCAGCAGCCCAGACAATGACACCCCCTACAATGAGCAGTTCTTC

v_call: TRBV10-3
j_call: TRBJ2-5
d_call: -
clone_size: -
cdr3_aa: CAISPYGGEETQYF
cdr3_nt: TGTGCCATCAGTCCCTACGGCGGGGAGGAGACCCAGTACTTC

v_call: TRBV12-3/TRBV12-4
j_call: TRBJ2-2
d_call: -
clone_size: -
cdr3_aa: CASKLRSTGELFF
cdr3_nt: TGTGCCAGCAAACTCCGCAGCACCGGGGAGCTGTTTTTT

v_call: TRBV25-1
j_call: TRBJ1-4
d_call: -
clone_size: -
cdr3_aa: CASSPLGQGGEKLFF
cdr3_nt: TGTGCCAGCAGTCCCCTTGGGCAGGGTGGTGAAAAACTGTTTTTT

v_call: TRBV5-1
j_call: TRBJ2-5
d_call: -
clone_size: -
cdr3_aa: CASTSQSGRETQYF
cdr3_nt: TGCGCCAGCACTTCCCAGTCGGGGCGAGAGACCCAGTACTTC

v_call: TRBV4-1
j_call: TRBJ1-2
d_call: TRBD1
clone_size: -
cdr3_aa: CASSSPGTGDLNYGYTF
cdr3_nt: TGCGCCAGCAGCTCCCCGGGGACAGGGGATCTAAACTATGGCTACACCTTC

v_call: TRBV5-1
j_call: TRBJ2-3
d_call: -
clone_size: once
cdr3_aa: CASNRDTHSSTDTQYF
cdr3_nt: TGCGCCAGCAACCGGGACACCCACTCTAGCACAGATACGCAGTATTTT

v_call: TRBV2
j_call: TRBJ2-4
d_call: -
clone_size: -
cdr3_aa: CASSEVRDLFDNIQYF
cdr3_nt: TGTGCCAGCAGTGAAGTCCGGGACCTATTTGATAACATTCAGTACTTC

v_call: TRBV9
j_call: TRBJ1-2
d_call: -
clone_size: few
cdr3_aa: CASSPGNHGYTF
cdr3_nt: TGTGCCAGCAGCCCAGGGAACCACGGCTACACCTTC

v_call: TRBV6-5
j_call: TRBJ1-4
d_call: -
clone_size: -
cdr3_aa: CASSYSRGGNEKLFF
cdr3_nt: TGTGCCAGCAGTTACTCGAGGGGAGGTAATGAAAAACTGTTTTTT

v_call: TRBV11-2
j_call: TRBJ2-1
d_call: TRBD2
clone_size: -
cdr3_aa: CASSPFREEYNEQFF
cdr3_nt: TGTGCCAGCAGCCCATTCCGGGAGGAGTACAATGAGCAGTTCTTC

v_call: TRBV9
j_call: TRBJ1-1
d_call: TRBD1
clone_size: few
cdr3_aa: CASSIPGQENTEAFF
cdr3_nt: TGTGCCAGCAGCATACCGGGACAGGAGAACACTGAAGCTTTCTTT

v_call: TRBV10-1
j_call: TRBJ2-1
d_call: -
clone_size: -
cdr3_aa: CASGGEGEQFF
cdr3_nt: TGCGCCAGCGGTGGGGAAGGTGAGCAGTTCTTC

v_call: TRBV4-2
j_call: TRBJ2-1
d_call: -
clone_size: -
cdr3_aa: CASSHEVVGPRNEQFF
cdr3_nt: TGTGCCAGCAGCCATGAAGTGGTTGGGCCCCGCAATGAGCAGTTCTTC

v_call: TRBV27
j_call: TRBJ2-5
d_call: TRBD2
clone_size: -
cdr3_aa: CASRLAGGVFPETQYF
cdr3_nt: TGTGCCAGCAGGCTAGCGGGGGGGGTTTTCCCCGAGACCCAGTACTTC

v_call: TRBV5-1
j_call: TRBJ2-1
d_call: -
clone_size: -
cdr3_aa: CASSLRWPGSSYNEQFF
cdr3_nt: TGCGCCAGCAGCTTGCGCTGGCCAGGGAGCTCCTACAATGAGCAGTTCTTC

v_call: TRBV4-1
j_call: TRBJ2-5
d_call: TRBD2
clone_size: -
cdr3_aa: CASSPSFGRGGPETQYF
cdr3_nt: TGCGCCAGCAGCCCCTCTTTTGGGCGGGGGGGCCCGGAGACCCAGTACTTC

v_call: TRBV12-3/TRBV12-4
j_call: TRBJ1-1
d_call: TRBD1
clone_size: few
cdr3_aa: CASRRQGPTEAFF
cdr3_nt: TGTGCCAGCAGGAGACAGGGGCCCACTGAAGCTTTCTTT

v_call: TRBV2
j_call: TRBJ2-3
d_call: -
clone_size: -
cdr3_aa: CASSPPYTDTQYF
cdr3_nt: TGTGCCAGCAGCCCCCCATATACAGATACGCAGTATTTT

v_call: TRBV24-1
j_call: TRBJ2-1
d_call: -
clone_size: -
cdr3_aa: CATSDRGGSLDEQFF
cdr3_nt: TGTGCCACCAGTGATCGTGGAGGGTCGCTGGATGAGCAGTTCTTC

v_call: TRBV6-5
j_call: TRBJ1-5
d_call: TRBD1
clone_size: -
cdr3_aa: CASSWTGGNQPQHF
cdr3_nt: TGTGCCAGCAGTTGGACAGGGGGCAATCAGCCCCAGCATTTT

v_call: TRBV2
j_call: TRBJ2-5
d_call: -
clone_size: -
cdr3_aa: CASSSRTAGVTQYF
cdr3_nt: TGTGCCAGCAGTTCCCGGACGGCTGGGGTAACCCAGTACTTC

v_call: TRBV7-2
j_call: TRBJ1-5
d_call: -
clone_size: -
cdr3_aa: CASSLSFNQPQHF
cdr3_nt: TGTGCCAGCAGCTTATCGTTCAATCAGCCCCAGCATTTT